This T cell receptor beta chain was retrieved from a study of T cell changes during pregnancy in multiple sclerosis (dated 2019 in TCRdb). For context, the study as a whole: Changes in the T cell repertoire over the course of pregnancy were examined in this study in women with multiple sclerosis.

V is pared back by 4 bases and J by 6 bases, with 3 bases lying between the germline termini. Counted from cysteine to phenylalanine, this CDR3 has 11 amino acids. Of all the DNA, just the CDR3 is kept, 33 bases in frame from base 1. Based on the germline V gene, the CDR1 and CDR2 sequences are KGHSY and FQNENV. Libraries were constructed by the immunoSEQ multiplex PCR assay. TCRdb provides this immuneACCESS table in a form limited to in-frame rearrangements. Some clones are lacking; in checked studies, under half of them reflect an unresolved V gene, and why the rest are absent is not known. The table for this sample lists 75,000 to 95,000 clones; around 92% of them were counted only once. The ten largest clones take up more than 2% of the sample. In the case of this clone: What antigen it recognizes has not been identified. No base-level quality is on record; no much larger clone is a single base apart.

The sample here was peripheral blood, taken after pregnancy. The V and J segments used are TRBV16 and TRBJ1-4; the D gene cannot be resolved reliably. The TCR sequence derives from a female donor with multiple sclerosis, enrolled in a pregnancy study. The DNA sequence is TGTGCCAGCAGCCGCGATGAAAAACTGTTTTTT. This is translated as CASSRDEKLFF.